These T cell receptor beta chains were read from a single sample in a study of blood T cell repertoires in COVID-19. Clones were read by immunoSEQ multiplex PCR, and TCRdb kept only the in-frame ones, dropping some. The repertoire holds 110,000 or so clones, with over 75% as singletons. The sequenced sample was peripheral blood. The receptors here all came from a human donor in a cohort sampled during active COVID-19. The CDR3 runs from the conserved cysteine through the conserved F or W. A D gene is named only where the DNA matches it firmly. Part of the rows lack a size; the others show once, few, many or a class for expanded clones.

clone_size: -
j_call: TRBJ1-4
v_call: TRBV12-5
d_call: -
cdr3_aa: CASGLAGQTNEKLFF
cdr3_nt: TGTGCTAGTGGTTTGGCCGGACAAACTAATGAAAAACTGTTTTTT

clone_size: -
j_call: TRBJ1-2
v_call: TRBV7-6
d_call: -
cdr3_aa: CASSSLTGRGFFGYTF
cdr3_nt: TGTGCCAGCAGCTCCCTCACAGGGAGGGGGTTTTTCGGCTACACCTTC

clone_size: -
j_call: TRBJ2-3
v_call: TRBV11-2
d_call: TRBD1
cdr3_aa: CASSSDRVVDTQYF
cdr3_nt: TGTGCCAGCAGCTCGGACAGGGTGGTAGATACGCAGTATTTT

clone_size: few
j_call: TRBJ2-7
v_call: TRBV18
d_call: TRBD2
cdr3_aa: CASSVAGGSYEQYF
cdr3_nt: TGTGCCAGCTCAGTAGCGGGAGGTTCCTACGAGCAGTACTTC

clone_size: -
j_call: TRBJ2-1
v_call: TRBV19
d_call: -
cdr3_aa: CASSIVRGFYNEQFF
cdr3_nt: TGTGCCAGTAGTATAGTTCGGGGATTTTACAATGAGCAGTTCTTC

clone_size: -
j_call: TRBJ2-3
v_call: TRBV7-7
d_call: -
cdr3_aa: CASSRSGYSTDTQYF
cdr3_nt: TGTGCTAGCAGCCGCTCGGGGTATAGCACAGATACGCAGTATTTT

clone_size: once
j_call: TRBJ1-5
v_call: TRBV19
d_call: -
cdr3_aa: CASSYPGGSNQPQHF
cdr3_nt: TGTGCCAGTAGCTACCCGGGGGGCAGCAATCAGCCCCAGCATTTT

clone_size: -
j_call: TRBJ2-3
v_call: TRBV29-1
d_call: -
cdr3_aa: CSVAGTADTQYF
cdr3_nt: TGCAGCGTTGCCGGGACTGCGGATACGCAGTATTTT

clone_size: -
j_call: TRBJ1-5
v_call: TRBV20-1
d_call: -
cdr3_aa: CSASASGRNQPQHF
cdr3_nt: TGCAGTGCTAGTGCATCAGGGCGCAATCAGCCCCAGCATTTT

clone_size: -
j_call: TRBJ2-5
v_call: TRBV21-1
d_call: -
cdr3_aa: CASSKRDSPGRETQYF
cdr3_nt: TGTGCCAGCAGCAAGCGGGACTCCCCCGGTCGGGAGACCCAGTACTTC

clone_size: -
j_call: TRBJ1-1
v_call: TRBV6-5
d_call: TRBD1
cdr3_aa: CASSLDRGNEAFF
cdr3_nt: TGTGCCAGCAGTCTGGACAGGGGGAATGAAGCTTTCTTT

clone_size: -
j_call: TRBJ2-3
v_call: TRBV7-9
d_call: -
cdr3_aa: CASSFVEDTQYF
cdr3_nt: TGTGCCAGCAGCTTTGTAGAGGATACGCAGTATTTT

clone_size: -
j_call: TRBJ2-5
v_call: TRBV28
d_call: TRBD2
cdr3_aa: CASSTSGGGETQYF
cdr3_nt: TGTGCCAGCTCCACCTCCGGCGGGGGAGAGACCCAGTACTTC

clone_size: -
j_call: TRBJ2-3
v_call: TRBV5-1
d_call: TRBD2
cdr3_aa: CASSLPSGLRSTDTQYF
cdr3_nt: TGCGCCAGCAGCTTACCTAGCGGGCTTCGGAGCACAGATACGCAGTATTTT

clone_size: few
j_call: TRBJ1-2
v_call: TRBV4-1
d_call: -
cdr3_aa: CASSQDVWTRNGYTF
cdr3_nt: TGCGCCAGCAGCCAAGATGTGTGGACAAGAAATGGCTACACCTTC

clone_size: -
j_call: TRBJ2-5
v_call: TRBV7-9
d_call: -
cdr3_aa: CASSLLQTMGETQYF
cdr3_nt: TGTGCCAGCAGCTTACTACAAACCATGGGCGAGACCCAGTACTTC

clone_size: -
j_call: TRBJ2-7
v_call: TRBV10-2
d_call: TRBD1
cdr3_aa: CASSDPWDREYEQYF
cdr3_nt: TGCGCCAGCAGTGACCCCTGGGACAGGGAATACGAGCAGTACTTC

clone_size: -
j_call: TRBJ1-1
v_call: TRBV5-1
d_call: -
cdr3_aa: CASSFTANTEAFF
cdr3_nt: TGCGCCAGCAGCTTCACAGCGAACACTGAAGCTTTCTTT

clone_size: -
j_call: TRBJ2-2
v_call: TRBV6-2/TRBV6-3
d_call: TRBD2
cdr3_aa: CASSPGGGRYTGELFF
cdr3_nt: TGTGCCAGCAGCCCCGGTGGCGGGAGGTACACCGGGGAGCTGTTTTTT

clone_size: few
j_call: TRBJ1-5
v_call: TRBV6-5
d_call: -
cdr3_aa: CASSAGFSNQPQHF
cdr3_nt: TGTGCCAGCAGCGCAGGGTTTAGCAATCAGCCCCAGCATTTT

clone_size: -
j_call: TRBJ1-2
v_call: TRBV12-1
d_call: -
cdr3_aa: CASSPTGNGGGRYGYTF
cdr3_nt: TGTGCCAGCAGCCCGACAGGGAATGGTGGTGGTAGGTATGGCTACACCTTC

clone_size: -
j_call: TRBJ1-4
v_call: TRBV29-1
d_call: -
cdr3_aa: CSAWTEDNEKLFF
cdr3_nt: TGCAGCGCCTGGACAGAGGATAATGAAAAACTGTTTTTT

clone_size: -
j_call: TRBJ2-7
v_call: TRBV6-2/TRBV6-3
d_call: -
cdr3_aa: CASSGSATQLYEQYF
cdr3_nt: TGTGCCAGCAGTGGATCAGCGACCCAACTTTACGAGCAGTACTTC

clone_size: -
j_call: TRBJ1-5
v_call: TRBV19
d_call: TRBD1
cdr3_aa: CAARGQGDQPQHF
cdr3_nt: TGTGCCGCTCGAGGACAGGGCGATCAGCCCCAGCATTTT

clone_size: -
j_call: TRBJ2-7
v_call: TRBV6-5
d_call: TRBD2
cdr3_aa: CASTGLAGTYEQYF
cdr3_nt: TGTGCCAGCACCGGACTAGCGGGGACCTACGAGCAGTACTTC

clone_size: -
j_call: TRBJ2-2
v_call: TRBV4-1
d_call: -
cdr3_aa: CASSARGGGDTGELFF
cdr3_nt: TGCGCCAGCAGTGCAAGGGGAGGGGGAGACACCGGGGAGCTGTTTTTT

clone_size: -
j_call: TRBJ2-2
v_call: TRBV6-6
d_call: -
cdr3_aa: CASSSTGSGELFF
cdr3_nt: TGTGCCAGCAGTTCTACAGGGTCCGGGGAGCTGTTTTTT

clone_size: -
j_call: TRBJ1-2
v_call: TRBV28
d_call: TRBD1
cdr3_aa: CASRRTGVNYGYTF
cdr3_nt: TGTGCCAGCAGACGAACAGGGGTCAACTATGGCTACACCTTC

clone_size: -
j_call: TRBJ1-1
v_call: TRBV5-1
d_call: TRBD1
cdr3_aa: CASSWDSLNTEAFF
cdr3_nt: TGCGCCAGCAGCTGGGACAGTTTGAACACTGAAGCTTTCTTT

clone_size: -
j_call: TRBJ2-2
v_call: TRBV6-6
d_call: -
cdr3_aa: CASSSLIRGTGELFF
cdr3_nt: TGTGCCAGCAGTTCACTTATCAGGGGAACCGGGGAGCTGTTTTTT

clone_size: -
j_call: TRBJ2-5
v_call: TRBV7-9
d_call: TRBD2
cdr3_aa: CASSHPLAEPETQYF
cdr3_nt: TGTGCCAGCAGCCACCCGCTAGCGGAACCGGAGACCCAGTACTTC

clone_size: -
j_call: TRBJ1-1
v_call: TRBV29-1
d_call: TRBD1
cdr3_aa: CSVAGTGEYTEAFF
cdr3_nt: TGCAGCGTTGCCGGGACAGGTGAATACACTGAAGCTTTCTTT

clone_size: -
j_call: TRBJ1-4
v_call: TRBV3-1/TRBV3-2
d_call: -
cdr3_aa: CASSQETGIEKLFF
cdr3_nt: TGTGCCAGCAGCCAAGAAACAGGGATTGAAAAACTGTTTTTT

clone_size: few
j_call: TRBJ1-2
v_call: TRBV29-1
d_call: -
cdr3_aa: CSVDGQGLRYGYTF
cdr3_nt: TGCAGCGTTGACGGTCAGGGACTTCGCTATGGCTACACCTTC

clone_size: -
j_call: TRBJ2-2
v_call: TRBV9
d_call: -
cdr3_aa: CASSVGDTGELFF
cdr3_nt: TGTGCCAGCAGCGTAGGAGACACCGGGGAGCTGTTTTTT

clone_size: -
j_call: TRBJ1-1
v_call: TRBV18
d_call: -
cdr3_aa: CASSFQGGRTSEAFF
cdr3_nt: TGTGCCAGCTCATTTCAGGGCGGTCGGACGTCTGAAGCTTTCTTT

clone_size: -
j_call: TRBJ1-6
v_call: TRBV5-1
d_call: TRBD1
cdr3_aa: CASSRTGQYNSPLHF
cdr3_nt: TGCGCCAGCAGCCGCACGGGACAGTATAATTCACCCCTCCACTTT

clone_size: -
j_call: TRBJ1-2
v_call: TRBV27
d_call: -
cdr3_aa: CASSLTAGPAYGYTF
cdr3_nt: TGTGCCAGCAGTTTAACCGCAGGTCCCGCTTATGGCTACACCTTC

clone_size: -
j_call: TRBJ2-7
v_call: TRBV5-6
d_call: TRBD2
cdr3_aa: CASSLSPVLAGDYEQYF
cdr3_nt: TGTGCCAGCAGCTTATCCCCGGTACTAGCGGGAGACTACGAGCAGTACTTC

clone_size: once
j_call: TRBJ1-1
v_call: TRBV5-4
d_call: TRBD1
cdr3_aa: CASSLDRQGTEAFF
cdr3_nt: TGTGCCAGCAGCTTGGACCGACAGGGTACTGAAGCTTTCTTT

clone_size: -
j_call: TRBJ2-4
v_call: TRBV27
d_call: TRBD2
cdr3_aa: CASSFHPGTSGPLAKNIQYF
cdr3_nt: TGTGCCAGCAGTTTTCACCCCGGGACTAGCGGGCCTCTAGCCAAAAACATTCAGTACTTC

clone_size: -
j_call: TRBJ2-5
v_call: TRBV18
d_call: -
cdr3_aa: CASSPAARQETQYF
cdr3_nt: TGTGCCAGCTCACCCGCGGCCCGGCAGGAGACCCAGTACTTC

clone_size: -
j_call: TRBJ1-5
v_call: TRBV6-1
d_call: -
cdr3_aa: CASSELLEALNQPQHF
cdr3_nt: TGTGCCAGCAGTGAACTTTTGGAGGCCCTCAATCAGCCCCAGCATTTT